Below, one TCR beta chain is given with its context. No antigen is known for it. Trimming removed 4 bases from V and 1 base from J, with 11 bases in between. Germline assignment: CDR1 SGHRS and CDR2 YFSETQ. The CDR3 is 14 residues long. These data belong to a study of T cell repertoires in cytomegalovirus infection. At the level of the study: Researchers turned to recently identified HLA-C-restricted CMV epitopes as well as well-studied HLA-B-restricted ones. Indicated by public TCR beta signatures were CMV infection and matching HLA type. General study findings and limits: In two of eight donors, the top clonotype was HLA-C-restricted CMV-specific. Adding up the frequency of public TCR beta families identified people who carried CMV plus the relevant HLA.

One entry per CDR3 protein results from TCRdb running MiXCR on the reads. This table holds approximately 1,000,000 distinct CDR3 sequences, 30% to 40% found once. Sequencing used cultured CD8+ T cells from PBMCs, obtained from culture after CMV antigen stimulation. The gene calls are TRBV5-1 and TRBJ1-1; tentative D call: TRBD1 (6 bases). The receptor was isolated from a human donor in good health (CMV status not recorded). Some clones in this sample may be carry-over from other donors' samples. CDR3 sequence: CASSGGESNTEAFF. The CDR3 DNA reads TGCGCCAGCAGCGGGGGCGAATCGAACACTGAAGCTTTCTTT.